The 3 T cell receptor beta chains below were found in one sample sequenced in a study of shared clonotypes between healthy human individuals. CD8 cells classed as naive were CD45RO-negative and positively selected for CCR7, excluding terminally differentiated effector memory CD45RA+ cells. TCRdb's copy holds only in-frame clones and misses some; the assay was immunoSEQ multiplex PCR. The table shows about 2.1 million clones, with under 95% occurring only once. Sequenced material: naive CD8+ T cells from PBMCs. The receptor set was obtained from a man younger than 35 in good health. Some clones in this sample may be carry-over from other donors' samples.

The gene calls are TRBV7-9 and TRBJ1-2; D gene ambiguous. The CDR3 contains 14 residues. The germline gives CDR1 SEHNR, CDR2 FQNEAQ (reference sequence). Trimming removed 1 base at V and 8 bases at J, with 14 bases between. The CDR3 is CASSLVSLYAGYTF. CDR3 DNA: TGTGCCAGCAGCTTAGTCTCCCTCTATGCGGGCTACACCTTC.

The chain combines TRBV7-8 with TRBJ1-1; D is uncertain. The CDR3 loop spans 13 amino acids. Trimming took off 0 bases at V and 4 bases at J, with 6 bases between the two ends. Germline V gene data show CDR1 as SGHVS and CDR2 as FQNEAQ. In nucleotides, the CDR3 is TGTGCCAGCAGCTTAGCAGTGAGCACTGAAGCTTTCTTT. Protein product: CASSLAVSTEAFF. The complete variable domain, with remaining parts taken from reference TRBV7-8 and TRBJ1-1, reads GAGVSQSPRYKVAKRGQDVALRCDPISGHVSLFWYQQALGQGPEFLTYFQNEAQLDKSGLPSDRFFAERPEGSVSTLKIQRTQQEDSAVYLCASSLAVSTEAFFGQGTRLTVV.

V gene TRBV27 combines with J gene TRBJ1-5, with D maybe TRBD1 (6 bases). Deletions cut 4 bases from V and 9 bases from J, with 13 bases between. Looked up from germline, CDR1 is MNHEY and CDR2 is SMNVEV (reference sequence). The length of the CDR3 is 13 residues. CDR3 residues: CASSSSGAWPQHF. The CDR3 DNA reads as TGTGCCAGCAGTTCCTCAGGGGCCTGGCCCCAGCATTTT.